This record covers a single T cell receptor beta chain. The entry originates in a study of blood T cell repertoires in COVID-19. The CDR3 is 14 residues long. Deletions cut 0 bases from V and 1 base from J, with 7 bases between. Looked up from germline, CDR1 is SGHNT and CDR2 is YYREEE (reference sequence). TCRdb's copy holds only in-frame clones and misses some; the assay was immunoSEQ multiplex PCR. The sample yields approximately 200,000 clones, about 87% seen once. The rearrangement links TRBV5-4 to TRBJ1-2; D gene ambiguous. Sequenced input: PBMCs or T cells enriched from blood (not recorded which). The TCR sequence derives from a man aged 25-45 years who had recovered from COVID-19. CDR3 residues: CASSLEPHNYGYTF. CDR3 nucleotide sequence: TGTGCCAGCAGCTTGGAGCCGCATAACTATGGCTACACCTTC.